This TCR beta chain originates from a study of technical replicates of blood from several donors. Germline loops: CDR1 MNHEY, CDR2 SMNVEV (reference sequence). V gave up 5 bases and J gave up 6 bases; unmatched junction bases: 4. The CDR3 runs 16 residues. The method was immunoSEQ multiplex PCR; TCRdb's version includes in-frame clones alone and lacks a portion of them. The sample lists over 60,000 clones; 93% were seen once. The sequencing sample was made of T cells isolated from PBMCs. The sequence came from a human donor in good health. V usage is TRBV27 and J usage is TRBJ2-2, with TRBD2 matching 15 bases. The DNA for the CDR3 is TGTGCCAGCAGTACGGGGACTAGCGGGAGGCCCGGGGAGCTGTTTTTT. Its translation is CASSTGTSGRPGELFF.